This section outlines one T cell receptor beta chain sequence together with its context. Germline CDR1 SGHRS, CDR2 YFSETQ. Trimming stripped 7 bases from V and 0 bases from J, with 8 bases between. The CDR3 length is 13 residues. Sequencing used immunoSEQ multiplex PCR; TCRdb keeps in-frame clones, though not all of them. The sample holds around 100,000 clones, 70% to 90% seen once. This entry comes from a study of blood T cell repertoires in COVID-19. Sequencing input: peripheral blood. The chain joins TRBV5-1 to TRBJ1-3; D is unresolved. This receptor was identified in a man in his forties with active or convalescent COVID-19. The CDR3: CASEEGSGNTIYF. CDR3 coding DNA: TGCGCCAGCGAGGAAGGCTCTGGAAACACCATATATTTT.